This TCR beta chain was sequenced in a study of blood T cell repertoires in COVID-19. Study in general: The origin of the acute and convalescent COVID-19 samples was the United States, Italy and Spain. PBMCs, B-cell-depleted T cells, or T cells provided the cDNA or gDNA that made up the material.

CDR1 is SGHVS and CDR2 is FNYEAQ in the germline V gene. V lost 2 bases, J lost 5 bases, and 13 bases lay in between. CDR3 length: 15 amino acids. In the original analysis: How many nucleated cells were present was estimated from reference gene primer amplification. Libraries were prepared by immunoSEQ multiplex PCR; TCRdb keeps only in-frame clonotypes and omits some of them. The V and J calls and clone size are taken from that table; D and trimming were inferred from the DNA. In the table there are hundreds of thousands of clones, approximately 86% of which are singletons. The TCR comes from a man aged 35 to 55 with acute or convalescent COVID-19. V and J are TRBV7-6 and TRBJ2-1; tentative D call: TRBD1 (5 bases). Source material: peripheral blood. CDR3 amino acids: CASSLNRQWNNEQFF. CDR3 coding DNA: TGTGCCAGCAGCTTAAACAGACAGTGGAACAATGAGCAGTTCTTC.